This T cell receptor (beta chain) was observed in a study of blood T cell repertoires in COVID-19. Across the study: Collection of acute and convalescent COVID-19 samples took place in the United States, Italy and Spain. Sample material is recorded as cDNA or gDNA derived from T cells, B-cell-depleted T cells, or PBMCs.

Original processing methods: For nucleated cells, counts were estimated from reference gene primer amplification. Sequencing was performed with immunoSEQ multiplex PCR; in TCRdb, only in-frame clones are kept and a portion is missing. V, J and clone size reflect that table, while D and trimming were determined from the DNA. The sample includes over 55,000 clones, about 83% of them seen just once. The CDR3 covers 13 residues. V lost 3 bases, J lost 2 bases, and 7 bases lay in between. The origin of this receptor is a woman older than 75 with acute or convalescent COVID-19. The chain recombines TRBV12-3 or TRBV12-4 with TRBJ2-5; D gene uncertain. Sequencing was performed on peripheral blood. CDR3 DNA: TGTGCCAGCAGTTTCCTGCGGCAAGAGACCCAGTACTTC. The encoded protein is CASSFLRQETQYF.